These T cell receptor beta chains were read from a single sample in a study of naive CD8 T cells in extremely preterm neonates. Method: immunoSEQ multiplex PCR; TCRdb's copy keeps in-frame clones and lacks some. The sample has thousands of clones; 95% to 99% are singletons. The specimen sequenced was naive CD8+ T cells from cord blood. Receptors originate from a newborn in good health. The CDR3 runs from the conserved cysteine through the conserved F or W. A D gene is named only where the DNA matches it firmly. Clone size is stated in some rows and not others, as once, few, many or a class when expanded.

cdr3_nt: TGTGCCAGCACCCCGGATGAGCGGGCGGCACTGTCGGAGCAGTACTTC; cdr3_aa: CASTPDERAALSEQYF; j_call: TRBJ2-7; clone_size: -; v_call: TRBV7-9; d_call: -
cdr3_nt: TGTGCCAGCAGCTTGTCGTTGCGGGACACAGATACGCAGTATTTT; cdr3_aa: CASSLSLRDTDTQYF; j_call: TRBJ2-3; clone_size: -; v_call: TRBV7-2; d_call: -
cdr3_nt: TGTGCCATCAGTGCCCGGACTACCAACACCGGGGAGCTGTTTTTT; cdr3_aa: CAISARTTNTGELFF; j_call: TRBJ2-2; clone_size: once; v_call: TRBV10-3; d_call: -
cdr3_nt: TGTGCCAGCAGCTTACTAGCGGGGGGTTCCACAGATACGCAGTATTTT; cdr3_aa: CASSLLAGGSTDTQYF; j_call: TRBJ2-3; clone_size: -; v_call: TRBV7-2; d_call: TRBD2
cdr3_nt: TGTGCCAGCAGGCGGACAGTCGTAAACACTGAAGCTTTCTTT; cdr3_aa: CASRRTVVNTEAFF; j_call: TRBJ1-1; clone_size: -; v_call: TRBV28; d_call: -
cdr3_nt: TGTGCCAGCAGTCCGGAGTGGTCACCCTCTGGGGCCAACGTCCTGACTTTC; cdr3_aa: CASSPEWSPSGANVLTF; j_call: TRBJ2-6; clone_size: -; v_call: TRBV27; d_call: -
cdr3_nt: TGTGCCAGCAGCTACCTAGCGGGCGATACGCAGTATTTT; cdr3_aa: CASSYLAGDTQYF; j_call: TRBJ2-3; clone_size: -; v_call: TRBV7-3; d_call: TRBD2
cdr3_nt: TGTGCCAGCAGCTTAGATGTTGGTGCGGGAGGTAGCACCGGGGAGCTGTTTTTT; cdr3_aa: CASSLDVGAGGSTGELFF; j_call: TRBJ2-2; clone_size: -; v_call: TRBV7-6; d_call: TRBD2
cdr3_nt: TGTGCCAGCAGTGAAGGGCAGGGCAGAGGAGAAAAACTGTTTTTT; cdr3_aa: CASSEGQGRGEKLFF; j_call: TRBJ1-4; clone_size: -; v_call: TRBV2; d_call: -
cdr3_nt: TGTGCCAGCAGCGTGGGACTAGCGGGGGAAGAGACCCAGTACTTC; cdr3_aa: CASSVGLAGEETQYF; j_call: TRBJ2-5; clone_size: -; v_call: TRBV9; d_call: TRBD2
cdr3_nt: TGTGCCAGCAGCTCCCGGGACAGGGGGCGTTCTGGGGCCAACGTCCTGACTTTC; cdr3_aa: CASSSRDRGRSGANVLTF; j_call: TRBJ2-6; clone_size: -; v_call: TRBV13; d_call: TRBD1
cdr3_nt: TGTGCCAGCAGGGGCCGGGACTACTCCTACGAGCAGTACTTC; cdr3_aa: CASRGRDYSYEQYF; j_call: TRBJ2-7; clone_size: -; v_call: TRBV2; d_call: TRBD2
cdr3_nt: TGTGCCAGCTCGAGCGGGGGGAGGGACGAGCAGTACTTC; cdr3_aa: CASSSGGRDEQYF; j_call: TRBJ2-7; clone_size: -; v_call: TRBV9; d_call: TRBD2
cdr3_nt: TGCGCCAGCAGCCCAACAGGATCCTACGAGCAGTACTTC; cdr3_aa: CASSPTGSYEQYF; j_call: TRBJ2-7; clone_size: -; v_call: TRBV5-1; d_call: -
cdr3_nt: TGTGCCAGCAGCTTGGACGGGCAGGGAGGGTACGAGCAGTACTTC; cdr3_aa: CASSLDGQGGYEQYF; j_call: TRBJ2-7; clone_size: -; v_call: TRBV5-6; d_call: TRBD2
cdr3_nt: TGTGCCAGCAGTGTGGTGACTATCGGTGATACGCAGTATTTT; cdr3_aa: CASSVVTIGDTQYF; j_call: TRBJ2-3; clone_size: -; v_call: TRBV6-1; d_call: -
cdr3_nt: TGTGCCAGCAGCGTAGGACAGGGGGGCTACACCTTC; cdr3_aa: CASSVGQGGYTF; j_call: TRBJ1-2; clone_size: -; v_call: TRBV9; d_call: TRBD1
cdr3_nt: TGCGCCAGCAGCCCAGGGTATAATTCACCCCTCCACTTT; cdr3_aa: CASSPGYNSPLHF; j_call: TRBJ1-6; clone_size: -; v_call: TRBV4-1; d_call: -
cdr3_nt: TGTGCCAGCAGCCCGACAGTGGTTGAGAATGAGCAGTTCTTC; cdr3_aa: CASSPTVVENEQFF; j_call: TRBJ2-1; clone_size: -; v_call: TRBV7-2; d_call: -
cdr3_nt: TGTGCCAGCAGTTTCCTCACAGATACGCAGTATTTT; cdr3_aa: CASSFLTDTQYF; j_call: TRBJ2-3; clone_size: -; v_call: TRBV28; d_call: -
cdr3_nt: TGTGCCAGCAGTTTACTAGCGGGAGGGGACAATGAGCAGTTCTTC; cdr3_aa: CASSLLAGGDNEQFF; j_call: TRBJ2-1; clone_size: -; v_call: TRBV27; d_call: TRBD2
cdr3_nt: TGTGCCAGCTACAGGGGGTACAATGAGCAGTTCTTC; cdr3_aa: CASYRGYNEQFF; j_call: TRBJ2-1; clone_size: -; v_call: TRBV7-9; d_call: TRBD1
cdr3_nt: TGTGCCAGCAGTCCTTCGGGCGGGTACACAGATACGCAGTATTTT; cdr3_aa: CASSPSGGYTDTQYF; j_call: TRBJ2-3; clone_size: -; v_call: TRBV7-3; d_call: -
cdr3_nt: TGTGCCAGCCGAAGGGGCACTTGGCCTCCCCAAGAGACCCAGTACTTC; cdr3_aa: CASRRGTWPPQETQYF; j_call: TRBJ2-5; clone_size: -; v_call: TRBV28; d_call: -
cdr3_nt: TGCGCCAGCAGCCAAGGGACAAACTCCTACGAGCAGTACTTC; cdr3_aa: CASSQGTNSYEQYF; j_call: TRBJ2-7; clone_size: -; v_call: TRBV4-3; d_call: -